This note documents a single T cell receptor beta chain sequence. Only in-frame clones appear in the TCRdb table, and some are missing; sequencing was by immunoSEQ multiplex PCR. Of fewer than 120,000 clones listed, roughly 80% are singletons. This sample was included in a study of blood T cell repertoires in COVID-19. Study-wide background: The origin of the acute and convalescent COVID-19 samples was the United States, Italy and Spain. Sample material is recorded as cDNA or gDNA derived from T cells, B-cell-depleted T cells, or PBMCs.

The CDR3 runs 15 residues. CDR1 LNHDA and CDR2 SQIVND come from the germline V gene (reference sequence). The V segment lost 6 bases and the J segment 4 bases; nucleotides outside the gene matches: 9. The receptor's source is an older woman with acute or convalescent COVID-19. The V call is TRBV19, the J call TRBJ1-5, with TRBD1 matching 7 bases. The sample consisted of peripheral blood. The CDR3 DNA sequence: TGTGCCAGTAGCTCGACAGGGATGCGGAATCAGCCCCAGCATTTT. The encoded protein is CASSSTGMRNQPQHF.